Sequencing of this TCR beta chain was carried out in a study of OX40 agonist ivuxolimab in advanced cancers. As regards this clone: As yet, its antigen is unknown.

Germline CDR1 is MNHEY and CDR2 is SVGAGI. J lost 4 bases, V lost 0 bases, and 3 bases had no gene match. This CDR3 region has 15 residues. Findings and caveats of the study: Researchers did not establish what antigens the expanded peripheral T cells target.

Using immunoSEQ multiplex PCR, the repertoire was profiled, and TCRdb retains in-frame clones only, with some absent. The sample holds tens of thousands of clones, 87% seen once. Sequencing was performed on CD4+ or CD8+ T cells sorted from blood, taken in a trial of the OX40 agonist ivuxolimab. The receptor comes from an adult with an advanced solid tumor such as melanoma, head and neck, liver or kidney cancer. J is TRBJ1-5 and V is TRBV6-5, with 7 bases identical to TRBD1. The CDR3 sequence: CASSYSSRGNQPQHF. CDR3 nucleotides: TGTGCCAGCAGTTACTCGTCCAGGGGGAATCAGCCCCAGCATTTT.